This T cell receptor (beta chain) was documented in a study of CD8 T cells in Susac syndrome (dated by TCRdb to about 2019). Notes on the research overall: Repertoire sequencing was used to test whether CD8+ T cell activation and differentiation in Susac syndrome was antigen driven. Here is what the overall study found, with its caveats: The TCR sequencing and HLA analysis was acknowledged to have included a relatively small number of individuals.

Note on this clonotype: It has no known antigen specificity. No qualities accompany the bases; no much larger clone lies one base away.

High-throughput TCR beta sequencing profiled peripheral blood CD8+ and CD4+ T cells from healthy donors, Susac syndrome patients and multiple sclerosis patients. The multiple sclerosis controls were treatment-naive patients who had stable or active relapsing-remitting disease and met the revised McDonald criteria. CD8+ TEMRA cells were enriched by FACS, while bulk CD8+ and CD4+ T cells were purified by magnetic negative isolation. Blood was drawn into EDTA tubes, processed within 24 hours, and PBMCs were isolated by density gradient centrifugation. PBMCs intended for TCR sequencing were cryopreserved in liquid nitrogen and were subsequently thawed in a 37 degrees C water bath. Purity of sorted or isolated CD4+, CD8+ and CD8+ TEMRA cells was at least 90%. Reading from cysteine to phenylalanine, the CDR3 counts 13 amino acids. Kept here is only the CDR3 DNA, which spans 39 bases and is read in frame from base 1. Reading the germline V gene gives CDR1 SQVTM and CDR2 ANQGSEA. For this chain, trimming is 6 bases at the V end and 8 bases at the J end, and the number of junction bases without a gene match is 11.

RNA was extracted with the RNeasy kit and about 0.5 to 1 ug was reverse transcribed using random hexamers. TCR beta CDR3 regions were amplified with the immunoSEQ multiplex PCR assay covering 54 Vbeta and 13 Jbeta segments. To correct PCR amplification bias, a synthetic template baseline was used for both primer optimization and computational correction. As for how the authors treated the data: Reads were annotated to V, D and J genes per IMGT and analyzed with immunoSEQ Analyzer, keeping only productive sequences. To calculate clonality, Shannon entropy was normalized by log2 of the number of productive unique sequences and then subtracted from one. Public and private clones were assessed among the 100 most prevalent clones of each patient and control. Susac-specific clones were defined as absent from healthy and MS cohorts, 1052 published viral clones and other ImmuneACCESS disease sequences. TCRdb applied fastp at Q25 and MiXCR to the public reads, then kept only in-frame beta chains. Merged by CDR3 protein, the rows form single entries marked with the most common genes and DNA. What appears here as the V and J calls and clone size reflects TCRdb's work, not the paper's. The sample contains approximately 140,000 distinct CDR3 sequences, approximately 95% of them found a single time. About 0.11% of the sample comes from the top ten.

Here the chain combines TRBV29-1 and TRBJ1-2; TRBD1 matches 8 bases in the middle. The sequence was obtained from a human donor with multiple sclerosis. Sequenced material: CD4+ T cells from PBMCs. The DNA is as follows: TGCAGCGTGTTCCTGACAGGGGATAACGGCTACACCTTC. Its protein reads: CSVFLTGDNGYTF.